This T cell receptor beta chain appears in the sequencing data of a study of blood T cell repertoires in COVID-19. Clones were read by immunoSEQ multiplex PCR, and TCRdb kept only the in-frame ones, dropping some. The sample records about 470,000 clones, around 87% being singletons. The V and J ends lost 4 bases and 3 bases, in that order; junction bases with no gene match: 0. The length of the CDR3 is 13 residues. Per germline, CDR1 SGHRS and CDR2 YFSETQ. The chain joins TRBV5-1 to TRBJ1-2; TRBD1 matches 10 bases. Sequencing input: PBMCs or T cells enriched from blood (not recorded which). This clonotype was obtained from a woman between 18 and 30 years old who had recovered from COVID-19. The CDR3 bases are TGCGCCAGCAGCGGACAGGGGGACTATGGCTACACCTTC. Translated, it gives CASSGQGDYGYTF.